Listed here are 30 T cell receptor beta chains from one sample, sequenced in a study of early stage breast cancer tumors. TCRdb keeps only in-frame clones here, not all; method: immunoSEQ multiplex PCR. Seen here are several thousand clones, 64% observed once, and the top ten hold 25%. Material: breast tumor tissue. The receptor set was obtained from a person between 45 and 65 years old with breast cancer.

This clone was observed once. This chain joins TRBV5-1 and TRBJ1-2; TRBD1 aligns across 9 bases. Trimming at V came to 0 bases and at J to 1 base, leaving 7 bases not matched to a gene. The CDR3 loop spans 17 amino acids. The germline CDR1 and CDR2 sequences are SGHRS and YFSETQ. The CDR3 coding sequence is TGCGCCAGCAGCTTGGATTCGGGACAGGGTTTTAACTATGGCTACACCTTC. Protein: CASSLDSGQGFNYGYTF.

This clone was observed a handful of times. V usage is TRBV7-8 and J usage is TRBJ1-2; D is uncertain. Trimming stripped 2 bases from V and 10 bases from J, with 17 bases between. Germline CDR1 and CDR2: SGHVS and FQNEAQ. This CDR3 is built from 14 residues. DNA of the CDR3: TGTGCCAGCAGCTTAAAGGGAGCAAACTCATTCTACACCTTC. This codes for CASSLKGANSFYTF.

The chain couples TRBV5-1 to TRBJ1-5; D remains unclear. V gave up 4 bases and J gave up 3 bases, with 11 bases separating them. This CDR3 has 14 residues. CDR1 SGHRS and CDR2 YFSETQ come from the germline V gene. CDR3: CASSLDGYNQPQHF. The CDR3 DNA sequence: TGCGCCAGCAGCCTAGACGGCTACAATCAGCCCCAGCATTTT. The full variable domain, in which reference TRBV5-1 and TRBJ1-5 provide the parts outside the CDR3, is KAGVTQTPRYLIKTRGQQVTLSCSPISGHRSVSWYQQTPGQGLQFLFEYFSETQRNKGNFPGRFSGRQFSNSRSEMNVSTLELGDSALYLCASSLDGYNQPQHFGDGTRLSIL.

The genes are TRBV2 and TRBJ2-7; D is unresolved. The CDR3 spans 12 residues. V lost 6 bases, J lost 3 bases, and 9 bases lay in between. Looked up from germline, CDR1 is SNHLY and CDR2 is FYNNEI. The CDR3 sequence: CASRTSSYEQYF. For the CDR3, the DNA is TGTGCCAGCAGGACATCCAGCTACGAGCAGTACTTC.

There are a few counts of this clone. The V gene is TRBV11-2, the J gene TRBJ2-3, with 12 nucleotides matching TRBD2. V shed 5 bases, J shed 2 bases, and the junction held 11 bases outside the gene matches. CDR3 length: 18 amino acids. CDR1 is SGHAT, CDR2 FQNNGV, per germline. CDR3 protein: CASSPRLAGASDTDTQYF. In nucleotides, the CDR3 is TGTGCCAGCAGCCCAAGACTAGCGGGAGCCTCTGACACAGATACGCAGTATTTT. The full variable domain, its missing parts supplied by reference TRBV11-2 and TRBJ2-3, is EAGVAQSPRYKIIEKRQSVAFWCNPISGHATLYWYQQILGQGPKLLIQFQNNGVVDDSQLPKDRFSAERLKGVDSTLKIQPAKLEDSAVYLCASSPRLAGASDTDTQYFGPGTRLTVL.

CDR3 nucleotides: TGTGCCAGCAGCAAAACAGGGGGCGAGGGCAAAAACATTCAGTACTTC. Amino acid sequence: CASSKTGGEGKNIQYF. The chain combines TRBV14 with TRBJ2-4, with 9 nucleotides matching TRBD1. The CDR3 loop spans 16 amino acids. CDR1 and CDR2 from the germline V gene are SGHDN and FVKESK. V gave up 5 bases and J gave up 3 bases; unmatched junction bases: 8.

This chain connects TRBV27 to TRBJ1-2, with a weak D call TRBD1 (5 bases). Between the trimmed V and J ends, which lost 6 bases and 1 base, there was a span of 12 bases. The germline V gene encodes CDR1 MNHEY and CDR2 SMNVEV (reference sequence). CDR3 length: 14 residues. The CDR3 is CASSPRGGNYGYTF. The CDR3 nucleotides read TGTGCCAGCAGCCCGCGTGGGGGTAACTATGGCTACACCTTC.

By share, this clone ranks as large. This rearrangement joins TRBV6-5 to TRBJ1-6, with D uncertain. V dropped 2 bases and J dropped 7 bases, with 6 bases sitting between them. CDR3 size: 13 residues. Looked up from germline, CDR1 is MNHEY and CDR2 is SVGAGI. CDR3 protein: CASSYGTNSPLHF. The CDR3, as DNA: TGTGCCAGCAGTTACGGAACAAATTCACCCCTCCACTTT.

The chain links TRBV5-5 to TRBJ2-4, with a weak D call TRBD1 (5 bases). The CDR3 length is 13 residues. The V and J ends lost 2 bases and 3 bases respectively, with 6 bases between them. Germline CDR1 is SGHKS and CDR2 is YYEKEE (reference sequence). CDR3: CASSLRGKNIQYF. CDR3 nucleotide sequence: TGTGCCAGCAGCTTAAGGGGCAAAAACATTCAGTACTTC.

The chain recombines TRBV5-5 with TRBJ1-5; D might be TRBD1 (5 bases). Germline CDR1 is SGHKS and CDR2 is YYEKEE (reference sequence). This CDR3 has 15 residues. The V gene lost 0 bases and the J gene lost 3 bases, with 10 bases spanning the gap. The CDR3 is CASSLVGGFNQPQHF. For the CDR3, the DNA is TGTGCCAGCAGCTTGGTGGGGGGTTTCAATCAGCCCCAGCATTTT.

The chain links TRBV9 to TRBJ2-2, with 9 bases that match TRBD2. Germline CDR1 SGDLS, CDR2 YYNGEE. This CDR3 is built from 16 residues. With V trimmed by 0 bases and J by 6 bases, 6 bases remained unmatched. In DNA form, the CDR3 reads TGTGCCAGCAGCGTAGAAGCGGGGGGCCCAGCCGGGGAGCTGTTTTTT. It translates to CASSVEAGGPAGELFF.

The CDR3 nucleotides are TGCGCCAGCAGCTTAGGCAGAATCACAGATACGCAGTATTTT. It translates to CASSLGRITDTQYF. V and J are TRBV5-1 and TRBJ2-3; D remains unclear. CDR1 and CDR2 from the germline V gene are SGHRS and YFSETQ. The V and J ends lost 2 bases and 2 bases respectively, with 9 bases between them. The CDR3 consists of 14 residues.

As DNA, the CDR3 is TGTGCCAGCAGCAGGGAAGAGACCCAGTACTTC. It yields the protein CASSREETQYF. The chain couples TRBV7-2 to TRBJ2-5; D not resolved. Trimming took 5 bases from V and 3 from J, leaving 4 bases between them. This CDR3 is 11 amino acids long. Germline CDR1 is SGHTA and CDR2 is FQGNSA.

The chain has TRBV19 and TRBJ2-2; tentatively, D is TRBD1 (6 bases). The CDR3 runs to 15 residues. Germline V CDR1 and CDR2: LNHDA, SQIVND (reference sequence). Trimming stripped 7 bases from V and 10 bases from J, with 22 bases between. The chain's CDR3 is CASTPSDSYLAELFF. The DNA of the CDR3 is TGTGCCAGTACCCCTTCGGACAGCTACCTGGCGGAGCTGTTTTTT.

Details on this clone: Relative to the germline gene, one junction end is altered; a read error may explain this. Other DNA sequences in this sample translate to the same CDR3. The CDR3 loop reads CASSLTAGESTDTQYF. The CDR3 DNA sequence: TGTGCCAGCTCACTAACCGCGGGGGAAAGCACAGATACACAGTATTTT. The chain links TRBV18 to TRBJ2-3; TRBD2 agrees at 7 bases. Germline V lookup: CDR1 KGHSH, CDR2 LQKENI. There are 16 residues in the CDR3.

The rearrangement joins TRBV5-1 to TRBJ1-2; no definite D call. Germline V gene lookup returns CDR1 SGHRS and CDR2 YFSETQ. Trimming stripped 0 bases from V and 0 bases from J, with 18 bases between. This CDR3 comprises 18 residues. The CDR3 bases are TGCGCCAGCAGCTTGGAGGGCAGCTCGATCGGCCCTAACTATGGCTACACCTTC. Protein product: CASSLEGSSIGPNYGYTF.

This clone was seen more than once but under ten times. CDR3 bases: TGTGCCAGCACCACTCATAACGAGCAGTACTTC. Protein product: CASTTHNEQYF. This chain uses TRBV5-6 with TRBJ2-7; D is ambiguous. The CDR3 is 11 amino acids. The germline V gene has CDR1 SGHDT and CDR2 YYEEEE. V was clipped by 6 bases and J by 5 bases, with 9 bases between them.

The chain recombines TRBV29-1 with TRBJ2-2; TRBD1 is a possible D gene (6 bases). This CDR3 comprises 14 residues. V lost 3 bases, J lost 0 bases, and 8 bases lay in between. Germline assignment: CDR1 SQVTM and CDR2 ANQGSEA. CDR3 amino acids: CSVEGTTNTGELFF. The DNA for the CDR3 is TGCAGCGTTGAGGGGACAACGAACACCGGGGAGCTGTTTTTT.

This clone has more than one count but fewer than ten. V and J are TRBV19 and TRBJ1-2; the D gene is possibly TRBD1 (5 bases). The germline V and J ends were trimmed by 5 bases and 4 bases, with 20 bases remaining between them. Germline CDR1 reads LNHDA; CDR2 reads SQIVND (reference sequence). This CDR3 contains 16 residues. The CDR3 loop is CASSPPLRQGSYGYTF. The CDR3 nucleotides read TGTGCCAGTAGTCCCCCACTCCGGCAGGGCAGCTATGGCTACACCTTC.

This clone was found a few times. The chain employs TRBV6-6 and TRBJ1-1; 10 bases fit TRBD1. Trimming at V came to 4 bases and at J to 0 bases, leaving 2 bases not matched to a gene. Germline CDR1 is MNHNY and CDR2 is SVGAGI (reference sequence). The CDR3 length is 15 residues. The CDR3 is CASSSGQGLNTEAFF. The CDR3 nucleotides are TGTGCCAGCAGTTCGGGACAGGGGTTGAACACTGAAGCTTTCTTT.

The genes are TRBV14 and TRBJ2-7; D possibly corresponds to TRBD1 (6 bases). Germline V CDR1 and CDR2: SGHDN, FVKESK. Trimming took 2 bases from V and 2 from J, leaving 10 bases between them. CDR3 length equals 14 residues. The CDR3 DNA reads TGTGCCAGCAGCCAATATACAGGGACCTACGAGCAGTACTTC. It yields the protein CASSQYTGTYEQYF. Full variable domain (rest looked up from reference TRBV14 and TRBJ2-7): EAGVTQFPSHSVIEKGQTVTLRCDPISGHDNLYWYRRVMGKEIKFLLHFVKESKQDESGMPNNRFLAERTGGTYSTLKVQPAELEDSGVYFCASSQYTGTYEQYFGPGTRLTVT.

This clone has more than one count but fewer than ten. V gene TRBV5-6 combines with J gene TRBJ2-5; D unclear. Germline CDR1 SGHDT, CDR2 YYEEEE. Trimming removed 2 bases at V and 1 base at J, with 6 bases between. The CDR3 has 13 residues. The CDR3 loop is CASSLVAQETQYF. CDR3 nucleotides: TGTGCCAGCAGCTTAGTAGCCCAAGAGACCCAGTACTTC.

V gene TRBV7-6 combines with J gene TRBJ2-7; D is undetermined. With 2 bases removed from V and 2 bases from J, the gap between germline ends came to 7 bases. This CDR3 is 13 amino acids long. The germline V gene encodes CDR1 SGHVS and CDR2 FNYEAQ. CDR3 DNA: TGTGCCAGCAGCTTAAACGGTCCCTACGAGCAGTACTTC. This translates into CASSLNGPYEQYF.

V is TRBV14 and J is TRBJ2-5; 7 bases are shared with TRBD1. The J segment lost 4 bases and the V segment lost 1 base, leaving 6 bases of the junction unmatched. From germline, CDR1 is SGHDN and CDR2 FVKESK. The length of the CDR3 is 15 residues. DNA of the CDR3: TGTGCCAGCAGCCAAGCAGGGGGTCTCATAGAGACCCAGTACTTC. This gives the protein CASSQAGGLIETQYF.

V usage is TRBV18 and J usage is TRBJ1-1, with D unclear. This CDR3 has 13 residues. The ends were cut back, 3 bases at V and 2 bases at J, with 7 bases in the middle. Germline V gene lookup returns CDR1 KGHSH and CDR2 LQKENI. The CDR3 loop is CASSPQENTEAFF. The CDR3 nucleotides are TGTGCCAGCTCACCTCAAGAAAACACTGAAGCTTTCTTT. The full variable domain, in which reference TRBV18 and TRBJ1-1 provide the parts outside the CDR3, is NAGVMQNPRHLVRRRGQEARLRCSPMKGHSHVYWYRQLPEEGLKFMVYLQKENIIDESGMPKERFSAEFPKEGPSILRIQQVVRGDSAAYFCASSPQENTEAFFGQGTRLTVV.

This sequence joins TRBV2 and TRBJ2-2; 13 bases are a match to TRBD2. The CDR3 consists of 16 residues. V was clipped by 4 bases and J by 8 bases; unmatched bases: 7. Germline V lookup: CDR1 SNHLY, CDR2 FYNNEI. The CDR3 spells CASSARLAGGSGELFF. The CDR3 region has the DNA TGTGCCAGCAGTGCCAGACTAGCGGGGGGTTCGGGGGAGCTGTTTTTT.

V usage is TRBV19 and J usage is TRBJ2-5; TRBD1 might be the D (6 bases). Germline V gives CDR1 LNHDA, CDR2 SQIVND (reference sequence). The CDR3 consists of 15 residues. V lost 3 bases to trimming and J lost 5 bases, with 16 bases between them. This CDR3 is CASSIMGHQAETQYF. CDR3 nucleotide sequence: TGTGCCAGTAGTATTATGGGACATCAAGCGGAGACCCAGTACTTC. Based on the CDR3 plus reference TRBV19 and TRBJ2-5, the full variable domain is DGGITQSPKYLFRKEGQNVTLSCEQNLNHDAMYWYRQDPGQGLRLIYYSQIVNDFQKGDIAEGYSVSREKKESFPLTVTSAQKNPTAFYLCASSIMGHQAETQYFGPGTRLLVL.

Of note for this clone: A read error may produce the germline difference seen at one junction end. The chain has TRBV6-1 and TRBJ2-7, with D possibly called TRBD1 or TRBD2 (5 bases each). Germline V gene lookup returns CDR1 MNHNS and CDR2 SASEGT. The CDR3 has 17 amino acids. The CDR3 here is CASSQAPEGRSSYEQYF. Here the CDR3 DNA reads TGTGCCAGCAGTCAAGCTCCCGAGGGACGGTCCTCCTACGAGCAGTACTTC.

This chain uses TRBV15 with TRBJ2-7; the D is unclear. The CDR3 extends over 13 amino acids. Trimming removed 1 base at V and 1 base at J, with 5 bases between. Germline CDR1 LNHNV, CDR2 YYDKDF (reference sequence). The CDR3 loop is CATSRGASYEQYF. DNA of the CDR3: TGTGCCACCAGCAGAGGGGCGTCCTACGAGCAGTACTTC. Variable domain in full (rest from reference TRBV15 and TRBJ2-7): DAMVIQNPRYQVTQFGKPVTLSCSQTLNHNVMYWYQQKSSQAPKLLFHYYDKDFNNEADTPDNFQSRRPNTSFCFLDIRSPGLGDTAMYLCATSRGASYEQYFGPGTRLTVT.

The chain has TRBV9 and TRBJ2-1; 7 nucleotides align to TRBD1. Per germline, CDR1 SGDLS and CDR2 YYNGEE. The ends lost 3 bases at V and 11 bases at J; junction bases unmatched: 11. CDR3 length equals 14 residues. The CDR3 region has the DNA TGTGCCAGCAGCGGAACGACAGGGTTGACGAAGCAGTTCTTC. It is translated as CASSGTTGLTKQFF.